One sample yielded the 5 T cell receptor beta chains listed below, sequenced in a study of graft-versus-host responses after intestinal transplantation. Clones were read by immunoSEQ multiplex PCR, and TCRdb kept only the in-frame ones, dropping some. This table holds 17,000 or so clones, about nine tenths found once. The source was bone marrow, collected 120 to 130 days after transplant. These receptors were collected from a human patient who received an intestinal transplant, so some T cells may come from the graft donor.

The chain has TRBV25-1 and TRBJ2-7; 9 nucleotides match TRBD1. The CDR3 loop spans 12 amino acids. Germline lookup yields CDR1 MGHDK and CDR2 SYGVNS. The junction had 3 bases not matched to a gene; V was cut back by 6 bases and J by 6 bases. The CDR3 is CASSGTGREQYF. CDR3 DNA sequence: TGTGCCAGCAGCGGGACAGGGCGCGAGCAGTACTTC.

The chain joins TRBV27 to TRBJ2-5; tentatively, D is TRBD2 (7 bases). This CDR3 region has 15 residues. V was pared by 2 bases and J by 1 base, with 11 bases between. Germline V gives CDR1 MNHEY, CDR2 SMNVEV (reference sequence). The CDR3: CASSLGGGLQETQYF. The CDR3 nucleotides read TGTGCCAGCAGTTTAGGCGGGGGCCTCCAAGAGACCCAGTACTTC.

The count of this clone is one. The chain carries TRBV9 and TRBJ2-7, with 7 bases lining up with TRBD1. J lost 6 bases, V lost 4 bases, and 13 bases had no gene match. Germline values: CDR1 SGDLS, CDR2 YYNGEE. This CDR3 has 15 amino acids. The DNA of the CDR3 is TGTGCCAGCAGCCTTCACCGGGACAGTCGGTTCGAGCAGTACTTC. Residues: CASSLHRDSRFEQYF.

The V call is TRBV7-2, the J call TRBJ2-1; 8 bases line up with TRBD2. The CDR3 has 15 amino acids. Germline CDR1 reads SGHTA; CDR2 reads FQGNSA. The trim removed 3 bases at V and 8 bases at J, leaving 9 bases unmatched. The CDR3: CASSLASGSYHEQFF. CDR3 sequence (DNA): TGTGCCAGCAGCTTGGCCAGCGGGAGTTACCATGAGCAGTTCTTC.

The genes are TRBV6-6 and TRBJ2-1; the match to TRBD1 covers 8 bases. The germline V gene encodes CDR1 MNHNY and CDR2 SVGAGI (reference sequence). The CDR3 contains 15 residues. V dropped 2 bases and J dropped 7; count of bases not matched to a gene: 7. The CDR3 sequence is CASSYQGAGENEQFF. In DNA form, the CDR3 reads TGTGCCAGCAGTTACCAGGGGGCAGGGGAGAATGAGCAGTTCTTC.